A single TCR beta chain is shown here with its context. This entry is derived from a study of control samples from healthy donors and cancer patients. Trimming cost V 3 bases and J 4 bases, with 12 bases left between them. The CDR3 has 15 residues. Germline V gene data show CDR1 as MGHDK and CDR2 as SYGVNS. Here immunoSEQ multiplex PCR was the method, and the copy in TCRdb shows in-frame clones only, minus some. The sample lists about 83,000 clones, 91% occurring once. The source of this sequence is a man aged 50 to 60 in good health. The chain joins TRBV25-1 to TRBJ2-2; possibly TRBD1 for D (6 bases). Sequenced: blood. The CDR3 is CASSDLTGGTGELFF. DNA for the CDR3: TGTGCCAGCAGTGATCTGACAGGCGGCACCGGGGAGCTGTTTTTT.